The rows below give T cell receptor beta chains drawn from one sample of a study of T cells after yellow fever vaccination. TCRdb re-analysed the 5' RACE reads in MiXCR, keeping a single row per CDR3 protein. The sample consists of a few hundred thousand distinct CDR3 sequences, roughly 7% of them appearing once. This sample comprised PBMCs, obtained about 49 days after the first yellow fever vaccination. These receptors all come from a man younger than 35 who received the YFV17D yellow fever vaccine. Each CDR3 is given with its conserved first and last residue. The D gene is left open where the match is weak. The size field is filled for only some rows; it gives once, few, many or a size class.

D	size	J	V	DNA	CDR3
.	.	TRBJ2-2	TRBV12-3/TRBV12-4	TGTGCCAGCAGTTTGAAGTTAACCGGGGAGCTGTTTTTT	CASSLKLTGELFF
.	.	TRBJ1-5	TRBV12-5	TGTGCTAGTGGCCAGGGTTCCGGGCAGCCCCAGCATTTT	CASGQGSGQPQHF
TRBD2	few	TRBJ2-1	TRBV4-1	TGCGCCAGCAGCCTGCGTGTACTAGCGGGGGGGCCCGACAATGAGCAGTTCTTC	CASSLRVLAGGPDNEQFF
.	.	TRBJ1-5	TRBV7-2	TGTGCCAGCAGCTTAGCCCAACCTAGGGACCCAAGAGCTCAGCCCCAGCATTTT	CASSLAQPRDPRAQPQHF
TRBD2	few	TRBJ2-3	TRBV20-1	TGCAGTGCCCTAGGGACTAGCGGGGGGGCTGGAGATACGCAGTATTTT	CSALGTSGGAGDTQYF
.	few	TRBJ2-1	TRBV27	TGTGCCAGCAGTTTGTTCGGGGCCTATTACAATGAGCAGTTCTTC	CASSLFGAYYNEQFF
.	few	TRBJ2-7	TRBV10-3	TGTGCCATCAATCTAGGTGAGGGCTACGAGCAGTACTTC	CAINLGEGYEQYF
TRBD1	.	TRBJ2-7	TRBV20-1	TGCAGTGCTAACAGGGGCGGCTACGAGCAGTACTTC	CSANRGGYEQYF
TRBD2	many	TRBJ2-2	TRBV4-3	TGCGCCAGCAGCCACATCACGGGACTAGCGGGGATTATCACCGGGGAGCTGTTTTTT	CASSHITGLAGIITGELFF
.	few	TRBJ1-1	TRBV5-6	TGTGCCAGCAGCTTCGGGGTGACTGAAGCTTTCTTT	CASSFGVTEAFF
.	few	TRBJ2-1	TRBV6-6	TGTGCCAGCAGACAAGGGACCACCCCCCCGTTCTTC	CASRQGTTPPFF
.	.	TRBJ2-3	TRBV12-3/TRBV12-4	TGTGCCAGCAGTTTGGACAAAGACACAGATACGCAGTATTTT	CASSLDKDTDTQYF
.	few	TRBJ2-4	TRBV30	TGTGCCTGGAGTTGGTCGGCCAAAAACATTCAGTACTTC	CAWSWSAKNIQYF
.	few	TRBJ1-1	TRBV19	TGTGCCAGTAGTATAGAAGGGGGGAACACTGAAGCTTTCTTT	CASSIEGGNTEAFF
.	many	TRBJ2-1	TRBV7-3	TGTGCCAGCAGCGTAGACAGCAATGAGCAGTTCTTC	CASSVDSNEQFF
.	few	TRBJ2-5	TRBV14	TGTGCCAGCAGCCGGGGCCTTGGAGAGACCCAGTACTTC	CASSRGLGETQYF
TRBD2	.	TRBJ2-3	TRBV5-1	TGCGCCAGCAGCCTGGCTAGCGGGGGTTTAGATACGCAGTATTTT	CASSLASGGLDTQYF
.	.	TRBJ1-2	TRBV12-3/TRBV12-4	TGTGCCAGCACTCCCGGGGGCGGCTATGGCTACACCTTC	CASTPGGGYGYTF
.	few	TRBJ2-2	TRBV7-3	TGTGTCAGCAGCTCGAGGGGGGCGAGGGAGCTGTTTTTT	CVSSSRGARELFF
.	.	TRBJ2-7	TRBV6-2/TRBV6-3	TGTGCCAGCACCAACGGGTACGAGCAGTACTTC	CASTNGYEQYF
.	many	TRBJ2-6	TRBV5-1	TGCGCCAGCAGCTTGTATCTGACAGGAGGCTCTGGGGCCAACGTCCTGACTTTC	CASSLYLTGGSGANVLTF
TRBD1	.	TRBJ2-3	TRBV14	TGTGCCAGCAGCACCCGGGACAGGGCGACAGATACGCAGTATTTT	CASSTRDRATDTQYF
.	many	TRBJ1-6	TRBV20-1	TGCAGTGCTAGAGTGACCGGGAGCTCCTATAATTCACCCCTCCACTTT	CSARVTGSSYNSPLHF
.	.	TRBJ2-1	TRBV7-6	TGTGCCAGCAGCCCAGGGATTTTCCTTCGCCTATACAATGAGCAGTTCTTC	CASSPGIFLRLYNEQFF
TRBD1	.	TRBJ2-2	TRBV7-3	TGTGCCAGCAGCTTAGTACAGGGGGCAAACGGGGAGCTGTTTTTT	CASSLVQGANGELFF
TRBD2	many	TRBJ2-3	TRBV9	TGTGCCAGCAGCTCGACTAGCGGGGTTCAGGATACGCAGTATTTT	CASSSTSGVQDTQYF
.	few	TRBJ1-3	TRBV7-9	TGTGCCAGCAGCCTAACCGGGACCAAGGGGAACACCATATATTTT	CASSLTGTKGNTIYF
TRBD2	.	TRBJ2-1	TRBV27	TGTGCCAGCAGAGCTAGCGGGGGGGCTCCGATCTTC	CASRASGGAPIF
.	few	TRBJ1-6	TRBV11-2	TGTGCCAGCAGCTCACCCCGTGGCAGGGATTCACCCCTCCACTTT	CASSSPRGRDSPLHF
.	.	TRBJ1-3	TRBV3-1	TGTGCCAGCAGCCACTCGTTTCCGCAGAACACCATATATTTT	CASSHSFPQNTIYF
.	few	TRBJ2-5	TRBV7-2	TGTGCCAGCAGCTCGAACAAGGGGGAGACCCAGTACTTC	CASSSNKGETQYF
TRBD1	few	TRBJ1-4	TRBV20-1	TGCAGTGCTAGGTTTGGGACAGCCGAAAATGAAAAACTGTTTTTT	CSARFGTAENEKLFF
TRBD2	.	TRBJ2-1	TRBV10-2	TGCGCCAGCAGCTCGGGGCCGGGGGGGGATGAGCAGTTCTTC	CASSSGPGGDEQFF
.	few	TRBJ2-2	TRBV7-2	TGTGCCAGCAGCTTAGCAGAGGCAGGGACCCTCGGGACCGGGGAGCTGTTTTTT	CASSLAEAGTLGTGELFF
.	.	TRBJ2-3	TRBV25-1	TGTGCCAGCAGTGAATGGGGAGACAGTAAAAGCACAGATACGCAGTATTTT	CASSEWGDSKSTDTQYF
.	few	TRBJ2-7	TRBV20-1	TGCAGTGCTAGACCGACCGTCTCCTACGAGCAGTACTTC	CSARPTVSYEQYF
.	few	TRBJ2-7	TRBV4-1	TGCGCCAGCAGATTGGGACTCTCCGCCTACGAGCAGTACTTC	CASRLGLSAYEQYF
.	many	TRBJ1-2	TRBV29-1	TGCAGCGTTGTTAGCGACACAAGCTATGGCTACACCTTC	CSVVSDTSYGYTF
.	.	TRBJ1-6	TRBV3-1	TGTGCCAGCAGCCAAGGGGACACCCGGTCCCTCCACTTT	CASSQGDTRSLHF
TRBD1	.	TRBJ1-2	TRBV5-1	TGCGCCAGCAGCTTGGGTCGACAGGGAATCTATGGCTACACCTTC	CASSLGRQGIYGYTF
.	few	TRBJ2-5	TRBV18	TGTGCCACCGCACCCTCGCCACTCAGAGAGACCCAGTACTTC	CATAPSPLRETQYF
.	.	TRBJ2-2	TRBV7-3	TGTGCCAGCAGCTTATACGGTCAGATGTCCGGGGAGCTGTTTTTT	CASSLYGQMSGELFF
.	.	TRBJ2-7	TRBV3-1	TGTGCCAGCAGCCAAGATGGGTACAGGGAGACCTACGAGCAGTACTTC	CASSQDGYRETYEQYF
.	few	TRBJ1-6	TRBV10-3	TGTGCCATCAGGGCAGGGGATAATAATTCACCCCTCCACTTT	CAIRAGDNNSPLHF
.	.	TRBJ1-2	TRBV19	TGTGCCAGTAGTATAGGGCCGAGATATGGCTACACCTTC	CASSIGPRYGYTF
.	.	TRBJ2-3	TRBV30	TGTGCCTGGAGTGTACGGGCAGATACGCAGTATTTT	CAWSVRADTQYF